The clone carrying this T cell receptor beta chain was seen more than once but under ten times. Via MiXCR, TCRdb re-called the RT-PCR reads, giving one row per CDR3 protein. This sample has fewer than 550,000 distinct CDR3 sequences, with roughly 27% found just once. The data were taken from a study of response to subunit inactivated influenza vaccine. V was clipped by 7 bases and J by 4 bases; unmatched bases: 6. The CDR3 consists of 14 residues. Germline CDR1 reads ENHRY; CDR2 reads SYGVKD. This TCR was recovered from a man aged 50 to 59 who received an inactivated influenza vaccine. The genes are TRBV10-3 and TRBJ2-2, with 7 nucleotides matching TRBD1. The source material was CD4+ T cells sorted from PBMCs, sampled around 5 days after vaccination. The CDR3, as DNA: TGTGCCATCAAAACCGAGGGGGCCACCGGGGAGCTGTTTTTT. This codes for CAIKTEGATGELFF.